This TCR beta chain was obtained from a study of shared clonotypes between healthy human individuals. Study-level results: About 5% of naive CD4 clonotypes were shared across four donors.

V was pared by 3 bases and J by 2 bases, with 9 bases of the junction left unmatched. The germline CDR1 and CDR2 sequences are SNHLY and FYNNEI. This CDR3 has 17 residues. Details on this clone: Its specificity is not known.

Each PCR replicate from the sorted subsets contained approximately 0.2 ug DNA, which is some 32,000 T cell genomes. Sequencing was performed with immunoSEQ multiplex PCR; in TCRdb, only in-frame clones are kept and a portion is missing. The profile shows under 350,000 clones, 87% of them singletons. The chain employs TRBV2 and TRBJ2-1; 8 nucleotides agree with TRBD1. Sequencing used memory CD8+ T cells sorted from blood. Subset indicated: CD45RO+ cells pooled with CCR7-negative TemRA cells. The receptor was isolated from a man aged 18-30 years in good health. The CDR3 sequence is CASSDPPGQGAYNEQFF. CDR3 DNA sequence: TGTGCCAGCAGTGACCCACCAGGACAGGGTGCCTACAATGAGCAGTTCTTC. The whole variable domain, remainder taken from reference TRBV2 and TRBJ2-1, is EPEVTQTPSHQVTQMGQEVILRCVPISNHLYFYWYRQILGQKVEFLVSFYNNEISEKSEIFDDQFSVERPDGSNFTLKIRSTKLEDSAMYFCASSDPPGQGAYNEQFFGPGTRLTVL.